Shown below are 15 T cell receptor beta chains from a single sample sequenced in a study of T cell repertoires in cytomegalovirus infection. TCRdb processed the reads anew with MiXCR; each CDR3 protein has one entry. This sample has 300,000 to 400,000 distinct CDR3 sequences, with 25% to 30% found just once. Their antigens remain unidentified. Sequencing was performed on cultured PBMCs, taken from culture after CMV antigen stimulation. Source of these receptors: a human donor in good health (CMV status not recorded). Some clones in this sample may be carry-over from other donors' samples.

This chain connects TRBV28 to TRBJ2-2; possibly TRBD1 for D (6 bases). The CDR3 is 17 residues long. V lost 2 bases and J 3 bases, leaving 16 bases between the germline ends. Per the germline V gene, CDR1 is MDHEN and CDR2 is SYDVKM. The CDR3 protein is CASSLGRTASDTGELFF. The CDR3 region has the DNA TGTGCCAGCAGTTTAGGGCGGACAGCTTCGGACACCGGGGAGCTGTTTTTT.

The rearrangement joins TRBV15 to TRBJ2-7, with D perhaps assigned TRBD1 or TRBD2 (5 bases each). The germline CDR1 and CDR2 sequences are LNHNV and YYDKDF (reference sequence). The CDR3 covers 14 residues. The V gene lost 3 bases and the J gene lost 2 bases, with 11 bases spanning the gap. The DNA of the CDR3 is TGTGCCACCAGCAGCGACAGAGGGGCCTACGAGCAGTACTTC. It codes for CATSSDRGAYEQYF. The full variable domain, with the rest looked up from reference TRBV15 and TRBJ2-7, is DAMVIQNPRYQVTQFGKPVTLSCSQTLNHNVMYWYQQKSSQAPKLLFHYYDKDFNNEADTPDNFQSRRPNTSFCFLDIRSPGLGDTAMYLCATSSDRGAYEQYFGPGTRLTVT.

In its sample, this clonotype was seen a few times. This chain joins TRBV2 and TRBJ1-1; D is perhaps TRBD1 (5 bases). CDR1 is SNHLY, CDR2 FYNNEI, per germline. V shed 6 bases and J shed 6 bases, with 14 bases lying between them. The CDR3 has 13 residues. CDR3 DNA sequence: TGTGCCAGCAGGGGGCAAGGGGTTCCTGAAGCTTTCTTT. Amino acids: CASRGQGVPEAFF.

This clonotype was seen a handful of times. V usage is TRBV12-3 or TRBV12-4 and J usage is TRBJ1-2, with 12 bases aligning to TRBD1. The CDR3 spans 14 residues. J gave up 8 bases and V 5 bases, and 6 bases lay outside the gene matches. CDR3 nucleotides: TGTGCCAGCAGTCGGGGACAGGGGGCCAGGGGCTACACCTTC. Translation: CASSRGQGARGYTF.

This clonotype was seen a handful of times. V and J are TRBV12-3 or TRBV12-4 and TRBJ2-2; 7 positions match TRBD1. V gave up 3 bases and J gave up 1 base; unmatched junction bases: 8. The CDR3 totals 17 residues. The CDR3 loop is CASSLPRDSLNTGELFF. The CDR3 DNA sequence: TGTGCCAGCAGTTTGCCCCGGGACAGTCTGAACACCGGGGAGCTGTTTTTT.

This clonotype was recorded at least ten times. The chain links TRBV7-2 to TRBJ1-2; D is perhaps TRBD1 (6 bases). The CDR3 has 15 residues. CDR1 and CDR2 from the germline V gene are SGHTA and FQGNSA. V lost 4 bases to trimming and J lost 7 bases, with 19 bases between them. The CDR3 reads CASSSSLGGAGGYTF. The CDR3 nucleotides read TGTGCCAGCAGCTCAAGCTTGGGGGGCGCAGGTGGCTACACCTTC.

V usage is TRBV5-1 and J usage is TRBJ2-7, with D perhaps matching TRBD1 (5 bases). The ends were cut back, 0 bases at V and 2 bases at J, with 12 bases in the middle. Per the germline V gene, CDR1 is SGHRS and CDR2 is YFSETQ. The CDR3 sequence is 15 residues long. The DNA for the CDR3 is TGCGCCAGCAGCTTGGAGGACCAGGGTACCTACGAGCAGTACTTC. The encoded protein is CASSLEDQGTYEQYF.

This chain joins TRBV7-6 and TRBJ2-1; 8 bases match TRBD1. Unmatched junction bases numbered 5, after V lost 5 bases and J lost 5 bases. Germline loops: CDR1 SGHVS, CDR2 FNYEAQ. This CDR3 is built from 14 residues. The CDR3 DNA follows: TGTGCCAGCAGCCGGACAGGGATAAACAATGAGCAGTTCTTC. It codes for CASSRTGINNEQFF.

The table lists this clonotype with a few counts. The chain combines TRBV20-1 with TRBJ2-7; D is perhaps TRBD2 (6 bases). V was shortened by 3 bases and J by 1 base, with 16 bases between the two germline ends. Germline CDR1 is DFQATT and CDR2 is SNEGSKA (reference sequence). This CDR3 spans 15 amino acids. The CDR3 reads CSASRRDGGSYEQYF. The CDR3 region has the DNA TGCAGTGCTAGCCGGCGGGACGGAGGATCCTACGAGCAGTACTTC.

This clonotype was recorded a few times. The rearrangement uses TRBV11-2 and TRBJ1-6, with D unresolved. Germline loops: CDR1 SGHAT, CDR2 FQNNGV. The CDR3 is 14 amino acids. Trimming shortened V by 5 bases and J by 9 bases, and 14 bases separated the two germline ends. Written as DNA, the CDR3 is TGTGCCAGCAGCGCCCGTATGGTCCGTTCACCCCTCCACTTT. Translated: CASSARMVRSPLHF.

This clonotype was seen a handful of times. This sequence joins TRBV28 and TRBJ1-1; unclear D gene. Germline lookup yields CDR1 MDHEN and CDR2 SYDVKM. Between the trimmed V and J ends, which lost 4 bases and 0 bases, there was a span of 24 bases. The CDR3 contains 19 residues. The CDR3 spells CASSSPAGGRLKLNTEAFF. The CDR3 region has the DNA TGTGCCAGCAGTTCCCCCGCGGGAGGGAGGCTTAAATTGAACACTGAAGCTTTCTTT.

This clonotype was detected only a few times. This chain links TRBV6-6 with TRBJ1-1; 11 bases align to TRBD1. There are 14 residues in the CDR3. Trimming took 6 bases from V and 5 from J; bases not matched to a gene: 5. Looked up from germline, CDR1 is MNHNY and CDR2 is SVGAGI (reference sequence). CDR3 DNA sequence: TGTGCCAGCAGAGGACAGGGGGCAGGAACTGAAGCTTTCTTT. This sequence encodes CASRGQGAGTEAFF.

As to this clonotype: The germline gene is not matched at one end of the junction; a read error may be the cause. The chain joins TRBV7-8 to TRBJ1-5; D call uncertain. The CDR3 extends over 13 amino acids. Germline V gene sequence: CDR1 SGHVS, CDR2 FQNEAQ. CDR3 amino acids: CVSSLSGNQPQHF. CDR3 DNA: TGTGTCAGCAGCTTATCTGGCAATCAGCCCCAGCATTTT.

This clonotype turned up a few times. CDR3 region: CASSQGTSYSNQPQHF. The CDR3 coding sequence is TGCGCCAGCAGCCAAGGGACATCGTATAGCAATCAGCCCCAGCATTTT. The V call is TRBV4-1, the J call TRBJ1-5, with D possibly matching TRBD1 (5 bases). CDR1 MGHRA and CDR2 YSYEKL come from the germline V gene. V was trimmed by 1 base and J by 0 bases, leaving 10 bases between them. The CDR3 consists of 16 residues.

The chain uses TRBV6-8 and TRBJ2-7; possible D gene TRBD1, 6 bases. Germline lookup yields CDR1 MNHGY and CDR2 SAAAGT. This CDR3 is 13 amino acids long. With 6 bases removed from V and 4 bases from J, the gap between germline ends came to 13 bases. The CDR3 loop reads CASRGQRTYEQYF. CDR3 nucleotide sequence: TGTGCCAGCAGAGGACAGCGGACATACGAGCAGTACTTC.